This passage covers 17 T cell receptor beta chains from one sample sequenced in a study of blood T cell repertoires in COVID-19. Profiling relied on immunoSEQ multiplex PCR, and the TCRdb table lists in-frame clones only, not all of them. The table includes tens of thousands of clones, approximately 96% detected once. Sequencing used peripheral blood. The receptors originated from a human donor with active COVID-19. The donor label of this sample is uncertain.

To note about this clone: One end of the junction is discordant with germline, which a read error may explain. The chain couples TRBV7-9 to TRBJ2-7, with TRBD2 identical over 12 bases. The CDR3 totals 14 residues. From germline, CDR1 is SEHNR and CDR2 FQNEAQ (reference sequence). CDR3 residues: CASSLAGGSYEQYF. The CDR3 DNA reads TGTGCCAGCAGCCTAGCGGGGGGGTCCTACGAGCAGTACTTC.

The chain uses TRBV7-9 and TRBJ1-2; no reliable D call. V lost 4 bases, J lost 4 bases, and 13 bases lay in between. This CDR3 is 14 amino acids long. CDR1 SEHNR and CDR2 FQNEAQ come from the germline V gene (reference sequence). The CDR3 spells CASSSPLTGYGYTF. The CDR3 DNA follows: TGTGCCAGCAGCTCGCCCTTAACCGGCTATGGCTACACCTTC.

This chain joins TRBV12-3 or TRBV12-4 and TRBJ2-7; perhaps TRBD2 as D (6 bases). The CDR3 has 11 residues. Trimming left V 6 bases short and J 11 bases short, with 14 bases between. The CDR3 DNA reads as TGTGCCAGCAGGCGGAGGGGAGAGGAGTACTTC. It codes for CASRRRGEEYF.

This chain uses TRBV6-5 with TRBJ1-4, with TRBD1 matching over 10 bases. The germline V gene encodes CDR1 MNHEY and CDR2 SVGAGI. The CDR3 is made up of 15 amino acids. V dropped 5 bases and J dropped 7; count of bases not matched to a gene: 7. Written as DNA, the CDR3 is TGTGCCAGCAGTCCCCAAGGACAGGGGGTTGAAAAACTGTTTTTT. Translation gives CASSPQGQGVEKLFF.

This chain uses TRBV27 with TRBJ2-7, with D possibly being TRBD1 (5 bases). Germline V gene sequence: CDR1 MNHEY, CDR2 SMNVEV (reference sequence). The CDR3 is 14 amino acids. Trimming stripped 5 bases from V and 4 bases from J, with 15 bases between. CDR3 residues: CASSIRVPPYEQYF. CDR3 nucleotide sequence: TGTGCCAGCAGTATCAGGGTACCCCCATACGAGCAGTACTTC.

This chain links TRBV6-6 with TRBJ2-2; TRBD2 matches 9 bases. Germline V lookup: CDR1 MNHNY, CDR2 SVGAGI (reference sequence). The J segment lost 0 bases and the V segment lost 6 bases, leaving 2 bases of the junction unmatched. The CDR3 totals 15 residues. CDR3 in amino acids: CASSRLAANTGELFF. CDR3 coding DNA: TGTGCCAGCAGCCGACTAGCGGCGAACACCGGGGAGCTGTTTTTT.

J is TRBJ2-1 and V is TRBV13, with 7 positions matching TRBD2. The CDR3 extends over 16 amino acids. The germline V gene encodes CDR1 PRHDT and CDR2 FYEKMQ (reference sequence). V lost 4 bases, J lost 8 bases, and 14 bases stayed unmatched. DNA for the CDR3: TGTGCCAGCAGCTCCCCTCCGGGAGCGGGGTTTTATGAGCAGTTCTTC. Its protein is CASSSPPGAGFYEQFF.

This clone was seen a few times. The rearrangement joins TRBV19 to TRBJ2-3; the match to TRBD2 covers 9 bases. The CDR3 runs 18 residues. The trim removed 10 bases at V and 0 bases at J, leaving 17 bases unmatched. CDR1 LNHDA and CDR2 SQIVND come from the germline V gene (reference sequence). CDR3 region: CATSGDNKGTPSTDTQYF. CDR3 nucleotide sequence: TGTGCCACTAGCGGGGATAATAAAGGGACACCTAGCACAGATACGCAGTATTTT.

This clone was picked up a small number of times. This sequence joins TRBV5-1 and TRBJ2-2; perhaps TRBD1 as D (6 bases). Germline values: CDR1 SGHRS, CDR2 YFSETQ. CDR3 length: 15 residues. V lost 1 base to trimming and J lost 9 bases, with 16 bases between them. DNA of the CDR3: TGCGCCAGCAGCTTGTCGGACAGACCCGAAAGGGAGCTGTTTTTT. It specifies CASSLSDRPERELFF.

This chain joins TRBV3-1 (or the pseudogene TRBV3-2) and TRBJ2-1; TRBD1 matches at 9 bases. V lost 1 base and J lost 6; bases outside the gene matches: 19. This CDR3 comprises 20 residues. The germline gives CDR1 LGHDT, CDR2 YNNKEL (reference sequence). The CDR3 DNA is TGTGCCAGCAGCCAAGTAGGCTTGAAACCCGGGACAGGGTTTCGCAATGAGCAGTTCTTC. It translates to CASSQVGLKPGTGFRNEQFF.

The rearrangement links TRBV11-2 to TRBJ2-7; possible D gene TRBD1, 6 bases. The V and J ends lost 0 bases and 0 bases respectively, with 6 bases between them. Germline-derived CDR1 and CDR2 are SGHAT and FQNNGV. This CDR3 comprises 14 residues. CDR3 coding DNA: TGTGCCAGCAGCTTAGACAGGGGCTCCTACGAGCAGTACTTC. This sequence encodes CASSLDRGSYEQYF.

The chain has TRBV7-2 and TRBJ1-4; no reliable D call. The V gene lost 3 bases and the J gene lost 4 bases, with 6 bases spanning the gap. Germline V gene sequence: CDR1 SGHTA, CDR2 FQGNSA. The CDR3 has 13 residues. The CDR3 is CASSFSSNEKLFF. CDR3 DNA: TGTGCCAGCAGCTTCTCCAGTAATGAAAAACTGTTTTTT.

The chain recombines TRBV10-3 with TRBJ2-3; 11 nucleotides match TRBD2. Trimming cost V 4 bases and J 2 bases; bases outside gene matches: 2. The CDR3 has 15 residues. The germline V gene has CDR1 ENHRY and CDR2 SYGVKD. The CDR3 sequence is CAISGTSGFTDTQYF. Written as DNA, the CDR3 is TGTGCCATCAGTGGGACTAGCGGGTTCACAGATACGCAGTATTTT.

The CDR3 DNA reads TGTGCCAGCAGTACGACAGTATTTAGCAATCAGCCCCAGCATTTT. Its translation: CASSTTVFSNQPQHF. This chain connects TRBV28 to TRBJ1-5, with a weak D call TRBD1 (5 bases). The CDR3 runs 15 residues. Trimming stripped 5 bases from V and 0 bases from J, with 11 bases between. CDR1 and CDR2 (germline): MDHEN, SYDVKM.

The rearrangement uses TRBV7-9 and TRBJ2-1, with TRBD2 matching 9 bases. Losses at the gene ends were 5 bases for V and 4 bases for J; bases not matched to a gene: 9. CDR3 length: 16 amino acids. The germline V gene has CDR1 SEHNR and CDR2 FQNEAQ (reference sequence). The CDR3 DNA reads as TGTGCCAGCAGCCCCCCCGGGACTAGCTTATACAATGAGCAGTTCTTC. Its protein is CASSPPGTSLYNEQFF.

V and J are TRBV15 and TRBJ2-7; D may be TRBD2 (6 bases). Per germline, CDR1 LNHNV and CDR2 YYDKDF (reference sequence). Between the trimmed V and J ends, which lost 1 base and 1 base, there was a span of 8 bases. This CDR3 region has 14 residues. Written as DNA, the CDR3 is TGTGCCACCAGCAGAGGGGGGGTGTCCTACGAGCAGTACTTC. Protein: CATSRGGVSYEQYF.

The chain carries TRBV5-4 and TRBJ2-2, with 9 nucleotides matching TRBD1. The V segment lost 1 base and the J segment 6 bases; nucleotides outside the gene matches: 7. This CDR3 is built from 16 residues. Per the germline V gene, CDR1 is SGHNT and CDR2 is YYREEE (reference sequence). The CDR3 here is CASSLRTGVKAGELFF. CDR3 in DNA: TGTGCCAGCAGCTTGCGGACAGGGGTAAAGGCCGGGGAGCTGTTTTTT.